Given below is one TCR beta chain in context. Profiling relied on immunoSEQ multiplex PCR, and the TCRdb table lists in-frame clones only, not all of them. The data show under 300,000 clones, approximately 90% seen once. The record originates from a study of blood T cell repertoires in COVID-19. Study in general: Recovery among Cohort 3 donors was established by two negative PCRs, clearance, or symptom resolution. Specimens from acute and convalescent COVID-19 originated in the United States, Italy and Spain.

Germline CDR1 is LNHDA and CDR2 is SQIVND (reference sequence). V lost 5 bases and J 3 bases, leaving 18 bases between the germline ends. This CDR3 is built from 16 residues. Those who participated ranged in age from about 18 to 89 years and resided in about two dozen US areas. Self-reported history from a screening survey and questionnaire set each donor's cohort. Material: PBMCs or T cells enriched from blood (not recorded which). The rearrangement joins TRBV19 to TRBJ2-3; possible D gene TRBD1, 6 bases. The clonotype was recovered from a woman aged 55-69 years in a cohort exposed to, infected with or recovered from COVID-19 (not recorded which). For the CDR3, the DNA is TGTGCCAGTAGTCCTACAGGGAAGCTAAGGACAGATACGCAGTATTTT. This translates into CASSPTGKLRTDTQYF.